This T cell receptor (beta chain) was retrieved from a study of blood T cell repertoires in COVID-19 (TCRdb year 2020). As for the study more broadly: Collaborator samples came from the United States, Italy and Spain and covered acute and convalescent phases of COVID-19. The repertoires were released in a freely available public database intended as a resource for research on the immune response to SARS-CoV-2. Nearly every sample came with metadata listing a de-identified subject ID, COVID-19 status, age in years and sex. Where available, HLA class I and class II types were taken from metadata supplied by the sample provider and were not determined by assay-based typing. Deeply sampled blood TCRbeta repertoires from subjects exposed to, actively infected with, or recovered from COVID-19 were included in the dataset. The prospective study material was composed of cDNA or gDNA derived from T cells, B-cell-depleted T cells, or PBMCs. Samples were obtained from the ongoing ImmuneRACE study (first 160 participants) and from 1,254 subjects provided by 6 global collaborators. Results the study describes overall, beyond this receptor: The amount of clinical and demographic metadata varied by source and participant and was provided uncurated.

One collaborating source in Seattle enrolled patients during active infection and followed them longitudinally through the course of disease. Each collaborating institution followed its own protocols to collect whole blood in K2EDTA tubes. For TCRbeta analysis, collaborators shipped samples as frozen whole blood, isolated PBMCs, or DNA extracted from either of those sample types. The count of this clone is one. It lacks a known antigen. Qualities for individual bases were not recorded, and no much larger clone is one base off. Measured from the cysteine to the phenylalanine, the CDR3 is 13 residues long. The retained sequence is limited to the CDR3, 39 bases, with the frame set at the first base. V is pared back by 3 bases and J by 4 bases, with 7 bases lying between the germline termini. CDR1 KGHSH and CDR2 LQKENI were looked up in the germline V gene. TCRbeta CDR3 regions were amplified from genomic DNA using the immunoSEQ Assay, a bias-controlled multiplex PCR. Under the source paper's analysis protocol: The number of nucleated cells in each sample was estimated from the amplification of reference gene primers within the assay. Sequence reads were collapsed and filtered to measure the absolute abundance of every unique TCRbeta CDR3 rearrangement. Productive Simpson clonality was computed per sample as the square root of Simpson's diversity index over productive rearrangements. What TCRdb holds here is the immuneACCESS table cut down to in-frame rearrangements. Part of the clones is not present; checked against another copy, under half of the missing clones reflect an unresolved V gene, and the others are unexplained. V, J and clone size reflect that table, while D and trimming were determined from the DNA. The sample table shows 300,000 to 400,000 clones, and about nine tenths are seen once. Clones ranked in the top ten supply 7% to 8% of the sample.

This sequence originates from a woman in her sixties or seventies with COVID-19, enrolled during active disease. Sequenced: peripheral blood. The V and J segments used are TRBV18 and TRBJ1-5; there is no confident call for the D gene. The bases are TGTGCCAGCTCACCGTTAGAAAATCAGCCCCAGCATTTT. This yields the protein CASSPLENQPQHF.